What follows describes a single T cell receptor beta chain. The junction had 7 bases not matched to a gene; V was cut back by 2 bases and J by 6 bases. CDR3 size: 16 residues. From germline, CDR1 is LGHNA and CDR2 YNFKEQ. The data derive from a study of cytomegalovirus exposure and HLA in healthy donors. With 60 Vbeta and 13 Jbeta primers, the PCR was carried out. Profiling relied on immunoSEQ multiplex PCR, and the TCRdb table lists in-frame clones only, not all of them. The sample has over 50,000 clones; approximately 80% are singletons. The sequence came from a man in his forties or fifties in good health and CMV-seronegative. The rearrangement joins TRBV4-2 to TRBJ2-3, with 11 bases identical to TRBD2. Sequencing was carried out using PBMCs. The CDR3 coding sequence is TGTGCCAGCAGCCAAACGCGGACTAGCGGGTTGGATACGCAGTATTTT. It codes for CASSQTRTSGLDTQYF.